A single sample is the source of the 18 T cell receptor beta chains below, sequenced in a study of shared clonotypes between healthy human individuals. The naive CD8 fraction comprised CD45RO-negative cells positively selected for CCR7 and excluded terminally differentiated effector memory CD45RA+ cells. The assay was immunoSEQ multiplex PCR, and TCRdb's table has in-frame clones only and misses some. The sample holds under 1 million clones, 90% to 97% seen once. The sequencing sample was made of naive CD8+ T cells sorted from blood. These receptors were collected from a man aged 25 to 45 in good health.

The chain joins TRBV4-3 to TRBJ2-7; TRBD1 matches 8 bases. The CDR3 has 16 amino acids. The germline CDR1 and CDR2 sequences are LGHNA and YSLEER. Losses at the gene ends were 0 bases for V and 3 bases for J; bases not matched to a gene: 7. CDR3 region: CASSQDIKTGDYEQYF. The CDR3 nucleotides read TGCGCCAGCAGCCAAGATATTAAGACAGGGGACTACGAGCAGTACTTC.

The chain couples TRBV13 to TRBJ2-1; 9 nucleotides line up with TRBD1. After removal of 6 bases from V and 7 bases from J, the junction contained 4 bases not matched to a gene. There are 13 residues in the CDR3. Germline lookup yields CDR1 PRHDT and CDR2 FYEKMQ (reference sequence). The CDR3 loop reads CASRGQGLNEQFF. The CDR3 nucleotides read TGTGCCAGCAGGGGACAGGGTCTTAATGAGCAGTTCTTC. Drawing the rest from reference TRBV13 and TRBJ2-1, the complete variable domain is AAGVIQSPRHLIKEKRETATLKCYPIPRHDTVYWYQQGPGQDPQFLISFYEKMQSDKGSIPDRFSAQQFSDYHSELNMSSLELGDSALYFCASRGQGLNEQFFGPGTRLTVL.

The CDR3 DNA reads TGTGCCAGTGGACGGCTTCCCTACGAGCAGTACTTC. Protein product: CASGRLPYEQYF. This rearrangement joins TRBV27 to TRBJ2-7; D is unresolved. Germline assignment: CDR1 MNHEY and CDR2 SMNVEV (reference sequence). Deletions cut 9 bases from V and 2 bases from J, with 11 bases between. This CDR3 comprises 12 residues.

This chain joins TRBV7-9 and TRBJ1-4; D remains ambiguous. This CDR3 comprises 13 residues. Germline CDR1 and CDR2: SEHNR and FQNEAQ (reference sequence). Trimming removed 5 bases at V and 3 bases at J, with 7 bases between. CDR3 nucleotide sequence: TGTGCCAGCAGCCACGGGTCTAATGAAAAACTGTTTTTT. This encodes CASSHGSNEKLFF.

The V gene is TRBV27, the J gene TRBJ2-1, with TRBD2 as a possible D gene (6 bases). Germline CDR1 MNHEY, CDR2 SMNVEV (reference sequence). V was cut by 8 bases and J by 0 bases, with 20 bases left in between. This CDR3 region has 17 residues. CDR3 region: CASSLVVRESSYNEQFF. The CDR3 nucleotides read TGTGCCAGCTCACTTGTGGTTCGGGAGAGCTCCTACAATGAGCAGTTCTTC.

Concerning this clone: Other DNA sequences within the sample encode an identical CDR3. The chain employs TRBV29-1 and TRBJ2-7; the match to TRBD2 covers 7 bases. Germline V gene sequence: CDR1 SQVTM, CDR2 ANQGSEA. V lost 4 bases and J lost 3; bases outside the gene matches: 3. This CDR3 is 12 amino acids long. CDR3 loop: CSVVGGSYEQYF. The CDR3, as DNA: TGCAGCGTTGTAGGCGGGAGCTACGAGCAGTACTTC.

V gene TRBV28 combines with J gene TRBJ2-7, with 7 positions matching TRBD2. This CDR3 has 16 residues. Trimming cost V 5 bases and J 2 bases; bases outside gene matches: 12. The germline gives CDR1 MDHEN, CDR2 SYDVKM. The CDR3 here is CASSPLFTGLAYEQYF. Here the CDR3 DNA reads TGTGCCAGCAGTCCCCTCTTCACAGGACTAGCCTACGAGCAGTACTTC.

This chain links TRBV14 with TRBJ2-1, with TRBD2 matching over 9 bases. The CDR3 has 20 amino acids. Trimming cost V 2 bases and J 0 bases; bases outside gene matches: 14. The germline CDR1 and CDR2 sequences are SGHDN and FVKESK. CDR3 loop: CASSQTLAGEFFFSYNEQFF. CDR3 sequence (DNA): TGTGCCAGCAGCCAAACATTAGCGGGAGAGTTCTTTTTCTCCTACAATGAGCAGTTCTTC.

The chain employs TRBV10-2 and TRBJ2-3; D call uncertain. The V and J ends lost 8 bases and 0 bases respectively, with 15 bases between them. The V gene's germline CDR1 is WSHSY and CDR2 SAAADI. The length of the CDR3 is 15 residues. The chain's CDR3 is CASGLRSPSTDTQYF. The CDR3 coding sequence is TGCGCCAGCGGCCTCAGGTCACCTAGCACAGATACGCAGTATTTT.

The rearrangement joins TRBV9 to TRBJ2-7, with no clear D. The CDR3 has 16 residues. V shed 3 bases and J shed 1 base, with 17 bases lying between them. CDR1 and CDR2 (germline): SGDLS, YYNGEE. Written as DNA, the CDR3 is TGTGCCAGCAGCGGAAGAGAAGATACTCCGTCCTACGAGCAGTACTTC. Translating it yields CASSGREDTPSYEQYF.

CDR3 coding DNA: TGCGCCAGCAGCTTGGCGGAGGTAGCGGGATCTGCTGGCACAGATACGCAGTATTTT. It translates to CASSLAEVAGSAGTDTQYF. This chain joins TRBV5-1 and TRBJ2-3, with TRBD2 matching 8 bases. V gave up 0 bases and J gave up 1 base; unmatched junction bases: 13. The CDR3 covers 19 residues. Germline V CDR1 and CDR2: SGHRS, YFSETQ.

The chain joins TRBV13 to TRBJ2-1; 13 bases align to TRBD2. V shed 5 bases and J 7 bases; nucleotides not matched to a gene: 2. The CDR3 runs to 14 residues. Germline lookup yields CDR1 PRHDT and CDR2 FYEKMQ (reference sequence). CDR3 sequence (DNA): TGTGCCAGCAGCCCGGGACTAGCGGGAAATGAGCAGTTCTTC. Translated: CASSPGLAGNEQFF.

To note about this clone: At one end, the junction sequence differs from germline, possibly due to a read error. The chain links TRBV27 to TRBJ2-7; 8 positions agree with TRBD1. Germline V lookup: CDR1 MNHEY, CDR2 SMNVEV (reference sequence). The CDR3 consists of 16 residues. CDR3 in amino acids: CATSGIQQGVLYEQYF. In DNA form, the CDR3 reads TGTGCCACCAGTGGCATCCAACAGGGGGTTCTCTACGAGCAGTACTTC.

CDR3 nucleotide sequence: TGTGCCAGCAGCCTTGGACGGAGCTCCTACAATGAGCAGTTCTTC. It codes for CASSLGRSSYNEQFF. The chain uses TRBV14 and TRBJ2-1; D call uncertain. The CDR3 is 15 residues long. Trimming removed 4 bases from V and 0 bases from J, with 10 bases in between. The germline CDR1 and CDR2 sequences are SGHDN and FVKESK. Using reference TRBV14 and TRBJ2-1 for the parts outside the CDR3, the full variable domain is EAGVTQFPSHSVIEKGQTVTLRCDPISGHDNLYWYRRVMGKEIKFLLHFVKESKQDESGMPNNRFLAERTGGTYSTLKVQPAELEDSGVYFCASSLGRSSYNEQFFGPGTRLTVL.

V is TRBV27 and J is TRBJ1-1; no definite D call. This CDR3 region has 12 residues. Trimming removed 8 bases at V and 0 bases at J, with 7 bases between. Germline CDR1 MNHEY, CDR2 SMNVEV (reference sequence). CDR3 sequence (DNA): TGTGCCAGCTTCGGGATGAACACTGAAGCTTTCTTT. Its translation: CASFGMNTEAFF.

The genes are TRBV29-1 and TRBJ2-1, with 9 bases that match TRBD1. Germline CDR1 reads SQVTM; CDR2 reads ANQGSEA. The CDR3 is 14 amino acids. The V gene end was trimmed by 6 bases and the J gene end by 8 bases; junction bases not matched to a gene: 11. The CDR3 DNA is TGCAGCGTCCCGAAGACACAGGGGGCCCATGAGCAGTTCTTC. It is translated as CSVPKTQGAHEQFF.

The chain links TRBV27 to TRBJ2-1; TRBD2 is a possible D gene (5 bases). The CDR3 spans 14 residues. The ends were cut back, 2 bases at V and 9 bases at J, with 14 bases in the middle. Looked up from germline, CDR1 is MNHEY and CDR2 is SMNVEV (reference sequence). The CDR3 nucleotides are TGTGCCAGCAGTTTACGGAACAGCGGAGGTGAGCAGTTCTTC. This codes for CASSLRNSGGEQFF.

The chain has TRBV29-1 and TRBJ2-1; 8 bases fit TRBD1. The CDR3 runs 15 residues. The germline V gene has CDR1 SQVTM and CDR2 ANQGSEA. V lost 5 bases to trimming and J lost 0 bases; unmatched junction nucleotides: 6. The CDR3 loop reads CSVRQGPGSYNEQFF. The CDR3, as DNA: TGCAGCGTTCGACAGGGGCCGGGCTCCTACAATGAGCAGTTCTTC.